This TCR beta chain stems from a study of cytomegalovirus exposure and HLA in healthy donors. Note on this clone: The antigen remains undetermined.

V trimming: 5 bases; J trimming: 6 bases; junction bases outside the gene matches: 6. Looked up from germline, CDR1 is SGHRS and CDR2 is YFSETQ. CDR3 length: 15 amino acids. Researchers ran the PCR with 60 Vbeta and 13 Jbeta primers. Authors' methods: Some 80 million unique TCR beta chains, 8.5 million to 14 million shared, were counted in a later analysis. The data were produced by immunoSEQ multiplex PCR, yet TCRdb's version contains in-frame clones alone and is incomplete. D and trimming were read from the DNA, whereas the V and J calls and clone size are those reported in that table. The sample contains 100,000 to 150,000 clones, approximately 69% of which appear only once. Study results and caveats: A previous analysis found most TCR beta V segments productive roughly 87% or roughly 30% of the time. Specificity of a few CMV-associated chains for CMV antigens was verified in vitro.

The receptor was isolated from a woman between 50 and 59 years old in good health and CMV-seropositive. The sample taken for sequencing was PBMCs. The chain uses TRBV5-1 and TRBJ2-1, with 12 bases aligning to TRBD2. CDR3 protein: CASSLAGGPRNEQFF. The CDR3 DNA is TGCGCCAGCAGTCTAGCGGGAGGGCCACGCAATGAGCAGTTCTTC.